This T cell receptor beta chain emerged from a study of naive and memory T cell subsets (dated by TCRdb to about 2017). Context from the whole study: The figure summarizing these samples reported 10 or so blood donors, 7 tuberculin skin test biopsies and 3 saline control biopsies. PCR2 was typically performed as a SYBR Green qPCR that was stopped at a set threshold, although end-point PCR (about 6 cycles) could be used instead for low-input samples.

The library relied on 5' RACE. The ligated cDNA was amplified by four rounds of PCR, in which nested alpha and beta constant region primers were used together with the SP2 primer. TCR RNA was reverse transcribed with SuperScript IV using alpha and beta constant region primers for the blood and skin samples. An oligonucleotide carrying the Illumina SP2 primer and a UMI was ligated to the cDNA 3' end using T4 RNA ligase 1. The 12-nucleotide UMI consisted of two random hexamers with an eight-base spacer between the hexamers to prevent hairpin formation. From the second PCR onward, TCR alpha and beta chain libraries were processed separately and dual indexed for multiplexing. After pooling, the indexed libraries were analyzed by capillary electrophoresis and sequenced on either an Illumina MiSeq or NextSeq. PhiX DNA at roughly 4.5-7% was added to the libraries to raise base diversity and improve cluster recognition. In the source study's methods: Demultiplexor extracted UMIs from read 2, combined them with read 1 TCR sequence, and split reads by sample indices. V and J genes and V-J junctions were identified by Decombinator, which gave every TCR a five-part identifier that included V and J deletions. Collapsinator relied on UMIs to correct both sequencing errors and PCR amplification heterogeneity, producing a UMI-based abundance for each TCR. CDR3Translator turned identifiers into nucleotide sequence, translated that sequence into amino acids, and pulled out CDR3 regions based on terminal motifs. After normalization to the amount of input RNA, the error-corrected alpha and beta TCR counts from blood and from skin were compared. TCRdb trimmed the raw reads at Q25, called clones with MiXCR and kept productive beta chains. Every CDR3 protein is listed once, alongside the most common genes and DNA of its rows. The V and J calls shown here were made by TCRdb, not taken from the authors' results. The sample data list more than 50,000 distinct CDR3 sequences, and 8% of these were observed just once. The ten largest clones capture 15% to 20% of the sample.

For CDR1 and CDR2, the germline V gene lists SGHRS and YFSETQ. The V end loses 6 bases and the J end loses 3 bases, and a stretch of 9 bases separates them. Including the terminal cysteine and phenylalanine, the CDR3 comprises 12 residues. The entry retains the CDR3 DNA only, 36 bases that are in frame from base 1. Summary of the overall study and its limitations: The RNA-based method was acknowledged as potentially sensitive to TCR transcript changes with T cell activation and differentiation.

In its sample, this clonotype was seen many times. The antigen it recognizes is unknown. No base-level quality is on record; no much larger clone is a single base apart. The study reported a robust and sensitive protocol to amplify, sequence and analyze TCRs, based on 3' ligation of a UMI-containing oligonucleotide to TCR cDNA. Whole blood analysis involved drawing over 2 ml of peripheral blood from adult healthy volunteers into Tempus tubes and then extracting RNA following the manufacturer's instructions. Total RNA was treated with RQ1 DNase, without cell sorting, prior to reverse transcription, with an input of roughly 1 to 1000 ng being targeted. Skin biopsy and whole blood libraries were made to test pipeline robustness in samples where T cells form a minority population.

This sequence uses TRBV5-1 and TRBJ1-1; TRBD1 could be the D gene, as 5 bases match. The sequence derives from a female donor in good health. The DNA reads TGCGCCAGCACCAGACAGTACACTGAAGCTTTCTTT. Its translation is CASTRQYTEAFF.